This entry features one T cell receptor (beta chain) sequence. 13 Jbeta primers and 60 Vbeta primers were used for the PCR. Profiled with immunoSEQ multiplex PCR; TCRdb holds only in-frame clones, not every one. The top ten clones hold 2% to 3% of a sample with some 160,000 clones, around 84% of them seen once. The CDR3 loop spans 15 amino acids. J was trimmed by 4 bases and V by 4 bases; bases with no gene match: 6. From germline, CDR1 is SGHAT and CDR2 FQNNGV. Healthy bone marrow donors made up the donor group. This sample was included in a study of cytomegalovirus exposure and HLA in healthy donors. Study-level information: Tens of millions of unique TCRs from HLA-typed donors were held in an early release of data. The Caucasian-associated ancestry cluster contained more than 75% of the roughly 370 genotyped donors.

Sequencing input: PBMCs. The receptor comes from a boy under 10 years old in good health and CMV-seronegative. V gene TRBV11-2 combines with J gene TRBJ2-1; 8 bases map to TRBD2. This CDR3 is CASSWSGRRYNEQFF. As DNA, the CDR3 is TGTGCCAGCAGCTGGAGCGGGAGACGGTACAATGAGCAGTTCTTC.